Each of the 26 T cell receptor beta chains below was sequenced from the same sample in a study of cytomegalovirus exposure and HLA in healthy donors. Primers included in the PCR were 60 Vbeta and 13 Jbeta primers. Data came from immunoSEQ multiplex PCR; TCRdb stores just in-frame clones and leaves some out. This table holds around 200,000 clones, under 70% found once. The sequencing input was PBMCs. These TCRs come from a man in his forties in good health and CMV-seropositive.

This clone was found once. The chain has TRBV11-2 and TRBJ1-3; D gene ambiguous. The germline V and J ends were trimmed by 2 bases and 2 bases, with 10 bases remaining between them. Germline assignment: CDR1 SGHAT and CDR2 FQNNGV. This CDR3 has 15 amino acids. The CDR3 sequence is CASSLFRETGNTIYF. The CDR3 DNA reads TGTGCCAGCAGCTTATTCCGGGAAACTGGAAACACCATATATTTT.

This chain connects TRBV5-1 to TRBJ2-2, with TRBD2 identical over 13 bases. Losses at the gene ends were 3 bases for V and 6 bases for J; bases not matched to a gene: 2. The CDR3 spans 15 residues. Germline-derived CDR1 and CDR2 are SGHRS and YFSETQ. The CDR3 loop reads CASSSGLAGAGELFF. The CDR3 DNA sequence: TGCGCCAGCAGCTCTGGACTAGCGGGAGCCGGGGAGCTGTTTTTT. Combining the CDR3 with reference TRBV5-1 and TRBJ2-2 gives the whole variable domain KAGVTQTPRYLIKTRGQQVTLSCSPISGHRSVSWYQQTPGQGLQFLFEYFSETQRNKGNFPGRFSGRQFSNSRSEMNVSTLELGDSALYLCASSSGLAGAGELFFGEGSRLTVL.

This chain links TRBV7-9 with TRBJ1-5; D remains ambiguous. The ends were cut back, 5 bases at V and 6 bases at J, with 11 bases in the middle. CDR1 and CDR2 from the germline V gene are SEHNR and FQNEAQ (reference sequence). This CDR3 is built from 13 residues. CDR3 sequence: CASSGGGGQPQHF. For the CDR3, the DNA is TGTGCCAGCAGCGGAGGAGGAGGTCAGCCCCAGCATTTT.

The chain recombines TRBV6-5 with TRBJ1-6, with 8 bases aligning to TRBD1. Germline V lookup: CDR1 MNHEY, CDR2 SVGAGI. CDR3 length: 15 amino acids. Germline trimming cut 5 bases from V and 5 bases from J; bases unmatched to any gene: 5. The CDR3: CASSKTGVDNSPLHF. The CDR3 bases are TGTGCCAGCAGTAAGACAGGGGTCGATAATTCACCCCTCCACTTT.

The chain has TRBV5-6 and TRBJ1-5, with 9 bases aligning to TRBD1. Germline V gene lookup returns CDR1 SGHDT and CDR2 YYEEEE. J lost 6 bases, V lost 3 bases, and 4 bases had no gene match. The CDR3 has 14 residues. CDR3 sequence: CASSWGQGGQPQHF. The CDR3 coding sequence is TGTGCCAGCAGCTGGGGACAGGGAGGTCAGCCCCAGCATTTT.

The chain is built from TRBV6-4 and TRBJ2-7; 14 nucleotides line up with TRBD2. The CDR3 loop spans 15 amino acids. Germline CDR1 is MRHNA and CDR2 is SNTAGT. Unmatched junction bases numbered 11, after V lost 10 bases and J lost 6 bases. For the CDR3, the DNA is TGTGCCATCTGGACTAGCGGGGGGACCCCATGCGAGCAGTACTTC. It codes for CAIWTSGGTPCEQYF.

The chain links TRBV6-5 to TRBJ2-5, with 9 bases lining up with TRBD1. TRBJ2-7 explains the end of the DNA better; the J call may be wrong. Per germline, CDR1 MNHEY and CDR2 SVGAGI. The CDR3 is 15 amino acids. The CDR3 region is CASSYMRQGGYEQYF. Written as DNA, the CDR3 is TGTGCCAGCAGTTACATGCGACAGGGGGGCTACGAGCAGTACTTC.

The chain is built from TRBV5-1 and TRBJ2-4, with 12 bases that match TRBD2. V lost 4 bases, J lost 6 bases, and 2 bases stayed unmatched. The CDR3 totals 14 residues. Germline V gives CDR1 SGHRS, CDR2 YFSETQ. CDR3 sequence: CASSPTSGGNIQYF. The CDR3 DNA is TGCGCCAGCAGCCCGACTAGCGGGGGAAACATTCAGTACTTC.

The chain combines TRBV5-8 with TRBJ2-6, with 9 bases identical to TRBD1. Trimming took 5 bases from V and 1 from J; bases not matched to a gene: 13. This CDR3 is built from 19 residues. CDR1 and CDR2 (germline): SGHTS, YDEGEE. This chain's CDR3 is CASSTTRQGVWSGANVLTF. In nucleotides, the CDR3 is TGTGCCAGCAGTACGACGAGACAGGGGGTTTGGTCTGGGGCCAACGTCCTGACTTTC. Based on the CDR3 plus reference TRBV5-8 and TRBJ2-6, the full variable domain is EAGVTQSPTHLIKTRGQQATLRCSPISGHTSVYWYQQALGLGLQFLLWYDEGEERNRGNFPPRFSGRQFPNYSSELNVNALELEDSALYLCASSTTRQGVWSGANVLTFGAGSRLTVL.

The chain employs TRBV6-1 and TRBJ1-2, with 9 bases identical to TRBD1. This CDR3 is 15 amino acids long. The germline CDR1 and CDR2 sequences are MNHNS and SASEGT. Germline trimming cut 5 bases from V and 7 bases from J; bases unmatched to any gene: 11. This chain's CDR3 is CASSIQTGTGTGYTF. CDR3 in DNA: TGTGCCAGCAGTATTCAGACCGGGACAGGGACTGGCTACACCTTC.

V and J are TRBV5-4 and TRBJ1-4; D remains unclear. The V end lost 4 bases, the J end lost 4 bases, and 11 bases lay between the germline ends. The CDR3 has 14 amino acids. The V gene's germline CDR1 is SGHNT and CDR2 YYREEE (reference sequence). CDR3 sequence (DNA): TGTGCCAGCAGCCCCGGGAGGCATAATGAAAAACTGTTTTTT. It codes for CASSPGRHNEKLFF.

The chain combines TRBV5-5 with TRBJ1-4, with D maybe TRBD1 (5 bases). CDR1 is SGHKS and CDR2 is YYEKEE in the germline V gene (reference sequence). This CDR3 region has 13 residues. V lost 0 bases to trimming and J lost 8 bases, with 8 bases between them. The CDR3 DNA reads TGTGCCAGCAGCTTGGCAGGGAACGAAAAACTGTTTTTT. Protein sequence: CASSLAGNEKLFF.

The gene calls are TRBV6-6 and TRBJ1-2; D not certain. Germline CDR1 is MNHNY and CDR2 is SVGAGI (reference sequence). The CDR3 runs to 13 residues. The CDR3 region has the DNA TGTGGTACGATCGGCCTAGCTAACTATGGCTACACCTTC. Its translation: CGTIGLANYGYTF.

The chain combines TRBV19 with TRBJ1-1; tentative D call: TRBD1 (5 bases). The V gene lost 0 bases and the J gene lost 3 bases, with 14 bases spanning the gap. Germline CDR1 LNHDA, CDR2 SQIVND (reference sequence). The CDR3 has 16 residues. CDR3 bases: TGTGCCAGTAGTATAGACCCATTACAGGCGCACACTGAAGCTTTCTTT. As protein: CASSIDPLQAHTEAFF.

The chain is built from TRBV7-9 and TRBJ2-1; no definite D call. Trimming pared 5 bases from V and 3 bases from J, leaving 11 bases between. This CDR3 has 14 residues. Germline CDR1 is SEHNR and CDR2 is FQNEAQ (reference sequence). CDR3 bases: TGTGCCAGCAGCCCGAGCGAGATCTACAATGAGCAGTTCTTC. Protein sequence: CASSPSEIYNEQFF.

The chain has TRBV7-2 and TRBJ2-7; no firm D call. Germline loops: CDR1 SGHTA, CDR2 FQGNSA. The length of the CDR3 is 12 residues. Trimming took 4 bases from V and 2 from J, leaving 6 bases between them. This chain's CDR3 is CASSYLAYEQYF. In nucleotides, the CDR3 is TGTGCCAGCAGCTATCTAGCCTACGAGCAGTACTTC.

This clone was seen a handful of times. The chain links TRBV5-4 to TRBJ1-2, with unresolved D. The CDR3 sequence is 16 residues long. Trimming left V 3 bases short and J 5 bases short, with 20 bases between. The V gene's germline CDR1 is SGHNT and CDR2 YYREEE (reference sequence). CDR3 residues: CASSSIGEAAAYGYTF. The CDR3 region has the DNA TGTGCCAGCAGCTCCATAGGAGAAGCAGCGGCATATGGCTACACCTTC. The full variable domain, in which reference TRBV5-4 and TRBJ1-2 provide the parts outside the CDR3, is ETGVTQSPTHLIKTRGQQVTLRCSSQSGHNTVSWYQQALGQGPQFIFQYYREEENGRGNFPPRFSGLQFPNYSSELNVNALELDDSALYLCASSSIGEAAAYGYTFGSGTRLTVV.

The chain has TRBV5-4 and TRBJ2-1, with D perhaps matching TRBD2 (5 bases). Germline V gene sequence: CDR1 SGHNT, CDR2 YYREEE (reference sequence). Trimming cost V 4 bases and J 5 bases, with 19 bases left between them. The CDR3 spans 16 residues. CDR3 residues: CASSPRERGPNNEQFF. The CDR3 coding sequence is TGTGCCAGCAGCCCCCGCGAAAGAGGGCCGAACAATGAGCAGTTCTTC.

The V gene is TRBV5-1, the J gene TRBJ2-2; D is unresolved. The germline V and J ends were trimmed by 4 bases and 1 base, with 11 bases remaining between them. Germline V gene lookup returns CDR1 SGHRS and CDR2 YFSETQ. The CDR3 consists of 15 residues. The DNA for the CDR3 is TGCGCCAGCAGCGAGAGCGCCCAGAACACCGGGGAGCTGTTTTTT. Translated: CASSESAQNTGELFF.

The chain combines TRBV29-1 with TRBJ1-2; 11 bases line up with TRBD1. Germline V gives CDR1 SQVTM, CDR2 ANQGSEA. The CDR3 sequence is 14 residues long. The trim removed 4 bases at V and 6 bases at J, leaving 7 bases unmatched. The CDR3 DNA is TGCAGCGTTGCGCGGGACAGGGGGTATGATGGCTACACCTTC. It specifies CSVARDRGYDGYTF.

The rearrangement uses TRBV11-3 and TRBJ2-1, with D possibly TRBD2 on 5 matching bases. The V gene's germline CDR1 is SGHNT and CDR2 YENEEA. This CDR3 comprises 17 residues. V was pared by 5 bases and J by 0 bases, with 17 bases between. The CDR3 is CASSPGSGLSSYNEQFF. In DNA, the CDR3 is TGTGCCAGCAGCCCCGGAAGCGGACTCAGCTCCTACAATGAGCAGTTCTTC.

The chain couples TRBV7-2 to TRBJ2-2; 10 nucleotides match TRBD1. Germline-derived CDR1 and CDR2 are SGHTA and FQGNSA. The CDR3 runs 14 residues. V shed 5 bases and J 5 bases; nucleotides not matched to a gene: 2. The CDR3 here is CASSRQGATGELFF. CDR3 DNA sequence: TGTGCCAGCAGCCGACAGGGGGCGACCGGGGAGCTGTTTTTT.

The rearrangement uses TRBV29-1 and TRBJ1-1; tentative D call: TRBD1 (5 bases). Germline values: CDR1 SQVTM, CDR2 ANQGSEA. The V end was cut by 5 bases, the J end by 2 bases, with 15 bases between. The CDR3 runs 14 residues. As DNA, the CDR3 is TGCAGCGTTACCGGGGGGGGGACCAACACTGAAGCTTTCTTT. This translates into CSVTGGGTNTEAFF.

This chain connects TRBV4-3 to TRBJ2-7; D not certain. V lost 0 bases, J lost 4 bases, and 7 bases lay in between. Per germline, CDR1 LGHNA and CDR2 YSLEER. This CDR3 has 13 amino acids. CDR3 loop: CASSQEPGYEQYF. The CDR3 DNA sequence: TGCGCCAGCAGCCAAGAACCGGGTTACGAGCAGTACTTC.

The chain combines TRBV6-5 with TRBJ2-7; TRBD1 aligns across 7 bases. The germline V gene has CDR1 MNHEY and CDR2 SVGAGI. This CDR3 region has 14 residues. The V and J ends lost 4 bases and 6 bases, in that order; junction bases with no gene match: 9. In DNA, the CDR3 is TGTGCCAGCAGTTTCCGGGAAGGGGGCCTCGAGCAGTACTTC. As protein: CASSFREGGLEQYF.

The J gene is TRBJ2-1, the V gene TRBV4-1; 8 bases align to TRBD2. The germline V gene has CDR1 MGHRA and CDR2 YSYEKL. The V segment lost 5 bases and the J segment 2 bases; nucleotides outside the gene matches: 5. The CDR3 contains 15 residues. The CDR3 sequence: CASSSRGGTYNEQFF. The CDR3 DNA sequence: TGCGCCAGCAGCTCTCGCGGGGGGACCTACAATGAGCAGTTCTTC.